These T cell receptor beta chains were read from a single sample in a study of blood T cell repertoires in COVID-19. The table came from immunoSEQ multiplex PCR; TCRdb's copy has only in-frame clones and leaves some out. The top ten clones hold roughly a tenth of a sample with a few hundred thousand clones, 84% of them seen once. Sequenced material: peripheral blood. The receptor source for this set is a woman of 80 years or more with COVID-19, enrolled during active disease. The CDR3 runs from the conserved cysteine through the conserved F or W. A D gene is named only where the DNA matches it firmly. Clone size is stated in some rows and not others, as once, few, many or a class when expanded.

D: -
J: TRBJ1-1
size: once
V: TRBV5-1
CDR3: CASSLNSMNTEAFF
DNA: TGCGCCAGCAGCTTGAACAGCATGAACACTGAAGCTTTCTTT

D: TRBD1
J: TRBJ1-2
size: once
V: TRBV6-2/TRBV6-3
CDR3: CASRYRTGVGYTF
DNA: TGTGCCAGCAGATACCGGACAGGAGTCGGCTACACCTTC

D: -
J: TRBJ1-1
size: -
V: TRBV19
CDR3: CATKPGALLNTEAFF
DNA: TGTGCCACGAAACCAGGGGCTCTCTTGAACACTGAAGCTTTCTTT

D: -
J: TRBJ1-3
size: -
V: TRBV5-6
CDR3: CASSRRTERSGNTIYF
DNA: TGTGCCAGCAGCCGTCGGACAGAGCGCTCTGGAAACACCATATATTTT

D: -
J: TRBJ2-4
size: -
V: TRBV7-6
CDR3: CASSPTGNSDIQYF
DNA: TGTGCCAGCAGCCCGACGGGGAATTCCGACATTCAGTACTTC

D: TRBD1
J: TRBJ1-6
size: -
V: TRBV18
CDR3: CASSLTGATSPLHF
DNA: TGTGCCAGCTCACTTACAGGGGCGACCTCACCCCTCCACTTT

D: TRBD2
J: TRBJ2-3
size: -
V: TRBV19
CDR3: CASRQIAGGPLSTDTQYF
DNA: TGTGCCAGTAGACAAATAGCGGGGGGCCCCCTGAGCACAGATACGCAGTATTTT

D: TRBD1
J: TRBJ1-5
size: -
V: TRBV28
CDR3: CASSPRQGQGNQPQHF
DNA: TGTGCCAGCAGTCCTCGACAGGGTCAAGGCAATCAGCCCCAGCATTTT

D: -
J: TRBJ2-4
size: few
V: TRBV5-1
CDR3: CASSLERGEDIQYF
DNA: TGCGCCAGCAGCTTGGAAAGAGGGGAGGACATTCAGTACTTC

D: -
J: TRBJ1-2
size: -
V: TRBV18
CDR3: CASSPGGINYGYTF
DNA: TGTGCCAGCTCACCAGGAGGGATTAACTATGGCTACACCTTC

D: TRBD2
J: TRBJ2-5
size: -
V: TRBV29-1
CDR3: CSVEPVLAGQETQYF
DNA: TGCAGCGTTGAACCGGTGTTAGCGGGGCAAGAGACCCAGTACTTC

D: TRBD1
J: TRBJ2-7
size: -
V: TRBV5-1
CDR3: CASFAGQGAQEQYF
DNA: TGCGCCAGCTTTGCGGGACAGGGGGCTCAAGAGCAGTACTTC

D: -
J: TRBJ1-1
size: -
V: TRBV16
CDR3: CASSQRGQLNTEAFF
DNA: TGTGCCAGCAGCCAACGCGGACAGTTGAACACTGAAGCTTTCTTT

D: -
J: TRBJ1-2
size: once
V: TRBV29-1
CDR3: CSVELNYGYTF
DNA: TGCAGCGTTGAACTGAACTATGGCTACACCTTC

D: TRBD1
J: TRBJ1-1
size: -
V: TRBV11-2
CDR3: CASSPDRGTEAFF
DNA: TGTGCCAGCAGCCCTGACAGGGGCACTGAAGCTTTCTTT

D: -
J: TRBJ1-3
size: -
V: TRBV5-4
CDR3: CASSFRFSGSSGNTIYF
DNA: TGTGCCAGCAGCTTCCGGTTCTCAGGTAGCTCTGGAAACACCATATATTTT

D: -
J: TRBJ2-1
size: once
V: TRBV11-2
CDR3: CASSFGSLTYNEQFF
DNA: TGTGCCAGCAGCTTCGGGTCCCTAACGTACAATGAGCAGTTCTTC